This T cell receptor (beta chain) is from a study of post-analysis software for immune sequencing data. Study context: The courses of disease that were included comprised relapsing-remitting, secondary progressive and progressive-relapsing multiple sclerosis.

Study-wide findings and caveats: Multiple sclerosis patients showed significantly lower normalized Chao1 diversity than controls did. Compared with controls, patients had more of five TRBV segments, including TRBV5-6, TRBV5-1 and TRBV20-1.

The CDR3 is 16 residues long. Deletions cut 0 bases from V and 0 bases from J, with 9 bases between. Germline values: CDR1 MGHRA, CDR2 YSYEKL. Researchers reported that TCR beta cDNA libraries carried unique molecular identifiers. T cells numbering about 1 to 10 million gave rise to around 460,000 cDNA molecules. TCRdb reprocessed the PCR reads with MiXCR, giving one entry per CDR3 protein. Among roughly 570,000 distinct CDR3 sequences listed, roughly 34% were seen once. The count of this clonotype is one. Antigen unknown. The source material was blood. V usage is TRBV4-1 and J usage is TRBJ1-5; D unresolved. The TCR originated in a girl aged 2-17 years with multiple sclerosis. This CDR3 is CASSQDRMGSNQPQHF. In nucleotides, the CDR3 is TGCGCCAGCAGCCAAGATCGAATGGGTAGCAATCAGCCCCAGCATTTT.